This T cell receptor beta chain emerged from a study of early T cells in non-severe SARS-CoV-2 infection. Study-wide results and limits: The matching step, a VDJdb search, favored anti-spike CD8 responses and missed private and CD4 specificities.

Unique molecular identifiers were attached to individual cDNA molecules. TCRdb itself ran the 5' RACE reads through MiXCR, one entry per CDR3 protein. The profile shows some 64,000 distinct CDR3 sequences, approximately 9.2% of them singletons. From germline, CDR1 is SGHRS and CDR2 YFSETQ. V was pared by 1 base and J by 9 bases, with 8 bases between. This CDR3 contains 12 residues. For this clonotype: The antigen is unknown.

The TCR sequence derives from an adult who was a healthcare worker with PCR-confirmed SARS-CoV-2 infection or an uninfected control (not recorded which). The sample in question was whole blood, obtained at baseline. The rearrangement uses TRBV5-1 and TRBJ2-1, with D unresolved. CDR3 nucleotides: TGCGCCAGCAGCTTGAAGAGGAGTGAGCAGTTCTTC. Translating it yields CASSLKRSEQFF.